Each of the 8 T cell receptor beta chains below was sequenced from the same sample in a study of chemoradiotherapy in HPV16-positive cancers. The protocol was immunoSEQ multiplex PCR, while the TCRdb copy is restricted to in-frame clones and leaves out a portion. This sample has 30,000 to 50,000 clones, with around three quarters found just once. The input for sequencing was blood, taken from a patient who underwent chemoradiotherapy. Source of these receptors: a human donor with HPV-associated anogenital cancer.

The rearrangement joins TRBV4-1 to TRBJ2-5; 12 nucleotides agree with TRBD2. The germline V gene has CDR1 MGHRA and CDR2 YSYEKL. With 1 base clipped from V and 7 bases from J, the junction kept 7 bases outside the gene matches. This CDR3 comprises 16 residues. The CDR3 is CASSQVPSGGEVTQYF. CDR3 nucleotide sequence: TGCGCCAGCAGCCAAGTCCCTAGCGGGGGGGAGGTGACCCAGTACTTC.

V is TRBV5-4 and J is TRBJ1-2; D possibly corresponds to TRBD1 (6 bases). Trimming removed 0 bases at V and 5 bases at J, with 11 bases between. The germline gives CDR1 SGHNT, CDR2 YYREEE (reference sequence). CDR3 length: 14 amino acids. CDR3 sequence (DNA): TGTGCCAGCAGCTTGGTAGGGCAGGGGTATGGCTACACCTTC. Amino acid sequence: CASSLVGQGYGYTF.

The sample holds one count of this clone. The rearrangement links TRBV7-2 to TRBJ2-5; 14 nucleotides match TRBD2. CDR3 length: 16 residues. Germline V gene lookup returns CDR1 SGHTA and CDR2 FQGNSA. J lost 3 bases, V lost 5 bases, and 5 bases had no gene match. The DNA for the CDR3 is TGTGCCAGCAGCGGGGGACTAGCGGGGGTCAAAGAGACCCAGTACTTC. As protein: CASSGGLAGVKETQYF.

This rearrangement joins TRBV5-8 to TRBJ2-3; TRBD2 might be the D (6 bases). The germline V gene encodes CDR1 SGHTS and CDR2 YDEGEE. The length of the CDR3 is 13 residues. V gave up 4 bases and J gave up 8 bases, with 14 bases separating them. The CDR3 coding sequence is TGTGCCAGCAGCCAAAAGCGGGTCGGTACGCAGTATTTT. Its protein is CASSQKRVGTQYF.

The chain recombines TRBV5-1 with TRBJ1-1; D call uncertain. The CDR3 totals 15 residues. The germline V gene has CDR1 SGHRS and CDR2 YFSETQ. V was clipped by 3 bases and J by 1 base, with 13 bases between them. The CDR3 nucleotides are TGCGCCAGCAGCTCCTATAGTAGCCCGAACACTGAAGCTTTCTTT. Translating gives CASSSYSSPNTEAFF. Looking up the rest from reference TRBV5-1 and TRBJ1-1 gives the full variable domain: KAGVTQTPRYLIKTRGQQVTLSCSPISGHRSVSWYQQTPGQGLQFLFEYFSETQRNKGNFPGRFSGRQFSNSRSEMNVSTLELGDSALYLCASSSYSSPNTEAFFGQGTRLTVV.

The chain recombines TRBV5-3 with TRBJ1-1, with D maybe TRBD1 (5 bases). TRBV5-3 is assigned to the ORF class and has an uncertain function. V gave up 3 bases and J gave up 2 bases, with 14 bases separating them. The CDR3 is 15 residues long. The CDR3 sequence is CARSSKKDSNTEAFF. CDR3 coding DNA: TGTGCCAGAAGCTCCAAGAAAGACAGCAACACTGAAGCTTTCTTT.

This clone appeared a few times. This chain connects TRBV5-6 to TRBJ1-2, with D possibly being TRBD1 (5 bases). Germline V gives CDR1 SGHDT, CDR2 YYEEEE. The ends were cut back, 4 bases at V and 4 bases at J, with 20 bases in the middle. There are 16 residues in the CDR3. CDR3 sequence: CASSPGHGGGSYGYTF. Here the CDR3 DNA reads TGTGCCAGCAGCCCGGGGCATGGTGGGGGGTCCTATGGCTACACCTTC.

The CDR3 region has the DNA TGTGCCAGCAGTGGAAGCGGGGGGGACCAATTCTACGAGCAGTACTTC. Translation: CASSGSGGDQFYEQYF. The rearrangement uses TRBV2 and TRBJ2-7, with 10 positions matching TRBD2. CDR3 size: 16 residues. CDR1 is SNHLY and CDR2 is FYNNEI in the germline V gene. V gave up 4 bases and J gave up 3 bases; unmatched junction bases: 9.